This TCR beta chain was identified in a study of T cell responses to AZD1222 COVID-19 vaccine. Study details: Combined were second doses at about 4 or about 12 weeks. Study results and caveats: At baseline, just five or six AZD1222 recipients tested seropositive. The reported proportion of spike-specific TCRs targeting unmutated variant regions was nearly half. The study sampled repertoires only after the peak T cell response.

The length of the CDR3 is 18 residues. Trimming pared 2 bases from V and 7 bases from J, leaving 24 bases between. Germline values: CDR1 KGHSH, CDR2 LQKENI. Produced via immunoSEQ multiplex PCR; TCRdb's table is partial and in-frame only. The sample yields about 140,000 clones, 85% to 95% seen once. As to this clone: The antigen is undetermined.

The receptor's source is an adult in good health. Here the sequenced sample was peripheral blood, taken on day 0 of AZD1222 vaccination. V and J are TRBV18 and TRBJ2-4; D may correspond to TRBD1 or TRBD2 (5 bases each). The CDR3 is CASSPSWNSSPEGNIQYF. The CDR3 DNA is TGTGCCAGCTCACCATCCTGGAACTCGAGCCCTGAGGGGAACATTCAGTACTTC.